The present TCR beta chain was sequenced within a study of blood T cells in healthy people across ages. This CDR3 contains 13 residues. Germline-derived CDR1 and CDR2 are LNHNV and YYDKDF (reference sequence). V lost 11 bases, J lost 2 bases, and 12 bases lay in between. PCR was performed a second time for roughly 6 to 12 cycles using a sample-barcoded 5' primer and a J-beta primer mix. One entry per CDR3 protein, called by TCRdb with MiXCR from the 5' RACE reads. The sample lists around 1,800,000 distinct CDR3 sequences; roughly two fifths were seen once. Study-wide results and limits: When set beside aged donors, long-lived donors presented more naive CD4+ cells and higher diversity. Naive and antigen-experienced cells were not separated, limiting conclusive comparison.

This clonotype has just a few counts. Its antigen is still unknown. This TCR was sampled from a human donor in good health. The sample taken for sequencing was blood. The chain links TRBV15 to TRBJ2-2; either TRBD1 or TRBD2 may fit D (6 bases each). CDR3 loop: CAGGGTNTGELFF. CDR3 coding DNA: TGTGCCGGAGGGGGGACCAACACCGGGGAGCTGTTTTTT.